In its sample, the clone carrying this T cell receptor (beta chain) was seen once. The source of the sample is a study of preoperative IRX-2 immunotherapy in early breast cancer. Germline lookup yields CDR1 SGHTS and CDR2 YDEGEE. J gave up 6 bases and V 3 bases, and 6 bases lay outside the gene matches. The CDR3 contains 14 residues. Documented treatment: preoperative locoregional IRX-2 cytokine immunotherapy. Patients received preoperative, locoregional IRX-2 cytokine immunotherapy in a phase Ib study. Data came from immunoSEQ multiplex PCR; TCRdb stores just in-frame clones and leaves some out. This sample carries some 22,000 clones, 85% to 90% of them seen once, and the ten largest clones take roughly 8.9%.

The clonotype originates from a human donor with breast cancer. This rearrangement joins TRBV5-8 to TRBJ1-2, with 9 bases aligning to TRBD1. Sample: tumor tissue, taken after IRX-2 immunotherapy. The CDR3 nucleotides read TGTGCCAGCAGCTCGGGACAGGGAATAGATGGCTACACCTTC. Translation: CASSSGQGIDGYTF.